This T cell receptor beta chain was sequenced for a study of T cells expressing NK-cell markers (dated by TCRdb to about 2020). Study-wide context: In sorted CD3+CD56+NKG2C+, CD3+CD56+NKG2C- and CD3+CD56-NKG2C+ T-cell subsets from several donors, TCR beta-chain repertoires were profiled. Among the eight sequenced donors, seven were HCMV-seropositive and one was HCMV-seronegative. The study sequenced eight donors, all healthy volunteers chosen at random: three men and five women. Illumina HiSeq 2000/2500, MiSeq or NextSeq was used to sequence libraries as 2 x 150 bp reads. Paper-wide results and their limitations: Those dominant clonotypes were again the most abundant among CD3+CD56-NKG2C+ cells in a handful of donors, at about 28.3-60.1%. In six or seven donors, the dominant CD3+CD56+NKG2C+ clonotypes ranked among the top 10 CD8+ clonotypes, making up about 1.0-8% of CD8+ T cells. Whether the expanded NKG2C-expressing T cell clones were specific for HCMV antigens was left unclear.

Worth noting for this clonotype: It lacks a known antigen.

TCRdb names Illumina HiSeq 2000 as the instrument used. 5'RACE template switching, by which a universal primer site and unique molecular identifiers were added, was used to make TCR beta cDNA libraries. Synthesis of cDNA was primed from the TCR beta constant segment and was followed by two consecutive PCR amplification steps. The study's own analysis went as follows. MIGEC was used to demultiplex reads and group the reads by UMI, and MiTCR was used to assemble and quantify clonotypes. Only TCR cDNA sequences supported by at least two reads were kept to exclude erroneous sequences. The tcR package was used for downstream repertoire analysis, with clonotypes matched between fractions based on CDR3 nucleotide sequence plus V segment. VDJmatch was used to annotate antigen specificity against VDJdb, with one amino acid substitution in CDR3 permitted. The reads were reprocessed in TCRdb, with one entry per CDR3 protein sequence and no accompanying DNA. The V and J calls follow TCRdb's processing rather than the paper's. The sample has some 600,000 distinct CDR3 sequences on record. The ten largest clonotypes hold 3% to 4.5% of the sample.

The CDR1 and CDR2 encoded by the germline V gene are MNHEY and SVGAGI. Inclusive of the bounding cysteine and phenylalanine, the CDR3 is 13 residues long. The nucleotide record is missing. To determine HCMV serostatus, a commercial ELISA kit was used to detect HCMV-specific IgG in serum. Ficoll density gradient centrifugation was used to isolate peripheral blood mononuclear cells from blood. This receptor was obtained from a man aged 18 to 29 in good health. Donor details come from another sample of the same person, matched by shared clones. In this chain, TRBV6-5 is recombined with TRBJ2-5. Sequenced: blood T cells: a sorted CD56 or NKG2C T cell subset, CD4+ or CD8+ T cells, or bulk PBMC T cells (not recorded which). Here the CDR3 is given as CASSYLTEETQYF.